This record concerns one TCR beta chain sequence. This entry comes from a study of control samples from healthy donors and cancer patients. TCRdb keeps only in-frame clones here, not all; method: immunoSEQ multiplex PCR. The sample has some 71,000 clones; roughly nine tenths are singletons. Sequenced material: PBMCs. The TCR was taken from a man in his 60s with lung cancer.

CDR3 region: CATSVRDGNTGELFF. The CDR3 DNA is TGTGCCACCAGTGTCAGGGACGGGAACACCGGGGAGCTGTTTTTT. The J gene is TRBJ2-2, the V gene TRBV24-1; D is possibly TRBD1 or TRBD2 (5 bases each). Germline V CDR1 and CDR2: KGHDR, SFDVKD. The CDR3 runs 15 residues. Trimming took 5 bases from V and 1 from J, leaving 10 bases between them.